Detailed here is one T cell receptor beta chain. The antigen remains undetermined. Tens of thousands of T cell genomes, or roughly 200 ng DNA, went into the sorted-subset replicate PCRs. Produced via immunoSEQ multiplex PCR; TCRdb's table is partial and in-frame only. The sample consists of about 2,100,000 clones, approximately 94% of them appearing once. This sample stems from a study of shared clonotypes between healthy human individuals. Study-level findings and limits: Sharing across a handful of donors was seen in roughly 5% of naive CD4 clonotypes.

Terminally differentiated effector memory CD45RA+ cells were left out of the naive CD8 fraction, which was CD45RO-negative and positively selected for CCR7. Germline V gene data show CDR1 as SEHNR and CDR2 as FQNEAQ (reference sequence). Trimming cost V 5 bases and J 4 bases, with 12 bases left between them. This CDR3 has 14 residues. The clonotype comes from a man aged 18-30 years in good health. Some clones in this sample may be carry-over from other donors' samples. The sample was naive CD8+ T cells from PBMCs. The rearrangement joins TRBV7-9 to TRBJ1-5, with D possibly matching TRBD1 (6 bases). In DNA, the CDR3 is TGTGCCAGCAGCCAACAGGGTGGTAATCAGCCCCAGCATTTT. This gives the protein CASSQQGGNQPQHF.